The T cell receptor beta chain described here comes from a study of shared clonotypes between healthy human individuals (dated by TCRdb to about 2020). For context, the study as a whole: The cohort comprised a couple of women and a few men aged 18 to 49 years. For each donor, CD4 naive and CD4 memory were each given three plates, CD8 naive was given two plates, and CD8 memory was given one plate. Each donor's leukapheresis produced roughly between roughly 0.94 and 9.5 billion PBMCs. To estimate repertoire size and how much clonotype sharing occurs between individuals, the study deeply sequenced the blood TCR repertoires of several healthy adults. Libraries were prepared and TCR repertoires were sequenced by different laboratories using diverse techniques, in order to increase sequencing depth and limit assay-specific biases. Overall study outcomes, separate from this receptor: Pairwise subsampling indicated that sequencing depth was expected to affect the degree of clonotype sharing among donors. Naive subsets generally had larger estimated clonotype richness than memory subsets. Incomplete sequencing was indicated by rarefaction of sorted-subset datasets, despite the large sequencing depth. Because the study included only a small number of donors, the genetic and exposure-history diversity represented was limited. Sharing across a handful of donors was observed for 5% to 6.5% of naive CD4, 3.5% of naive CD8, about 2.3% of memory CD4, and approximately 0.41% of memory CD8 clonotypes. Higher generation probabilities were observed for clonotypes shared by all four sorted-subset donors than for non-shared clonotypes. Sampling was limited to blood, and TCR repertoires in tissue likely differ from TCR repertoires in blood.

CDR1 and CDR2 (SGHAT, FQNNGV) derive from the germline V gene. There are 12 amino acids in the CDR3, from cysteine to phenylalanine inclusive. Left in the record is the CDR3 DNA by itself, 36 bases read in frame from the first base. Germline trimming amounts to 3 bases on V and 10 bases on J, with 4 as the count of junction bases outside the gene matches. Comment on this clone: Its antigen target is currently unknown. No much larger clonotype is one base removed from it; base qualities were not supplied.

CD8 naive samples were obtained by positive selection for CCR7 among CD45RO-negative cells, yielding a CD45RA+CCR7+ population from which TemRA cells were excluded. The donors were healthy, HIV-negative adults with no recently reported acute infections or vaccinations. Every donor was a Caucasian adult residing in Nashville, Tennessee, USA. Blood was obtained by leukapheresis, after which PBMCs were separated by Ficoll-Histopaque density gradient centrifugation and cryopreserved in liquid nitrogen vapor phase. Analytical flow cytometry was used to check the purity and quantity of every magnetically sorted T cell population. Genomic DNA was isolated from each sorted fraction and quantified by UV absorbance on a Nanodrop 2000c. Using the deep immunoSEQ assay, TCR CDR3 regions were amplified from genomic DNA by multiplex PCR. Extracted genomic DNA from each cell subset was distributed evenly across all wells of several immunoSEQ 96-well plates, and each plate was treated as a replicate. Each replicate PCR for sorted subsets received roughly 200 ng genomic DNA, equal to tens of thousands of T cell genomes. The purified libraries were quantified using a Qubit 3.0 fluorometer, sized with a Bioanalyzer 2100, and then quantified again using the KAPA Library Quantification kit. A separate single-read 150-cycle Illumina NextSeq 550 flow cell was used to sequence each immunoSEQ 96-well plate. On the study's bioinformatics: The immunoSEQ output contained only junctional sequences without quality scores, so filtering could not match that applied to full-length reads. Sequences were annotated with PyIR, a Python wrapper for IgBLAST v1.9, using IMGT germline references to assign V/J genes and CDR3. Reads with weak V/J assignments (E-value above 1e-6), missing CDR3, stop codons, out-of-frame junctions, or ambiguous translated residues were removed. V3J clonotypes were defined as sequences sharing an identical inferred V gene, J gene, and CDR3 amino acid sequence. Percentage overlap between repertoires was computed as shared unique clonotypes divided by the size of the smaller repertoire. Repertoire richness was assessed with RTK rarefaction, the Chao1 estimator, and Recon v2.1 estimates of unobserved clonotypes. Generation probabilities were computed with OLGA for all TCRbeta clonotypes obtained by the gDNA method from a few donors. TCRdb's version of the immuneACCESS table is confined to in-frame rearrangements and falls short of the full clone set. An unresolved V gene accounts for under half of the shortfall where checked; the remainder is of unknown origin. That table furnishes V, J and clone size, whereas the DNA furnished D and trimming. Here the sample has about 2.1 million clones; just under 95% occur a single time. Of the sample, under 2% is held by the ten largest clones.

The sequence is built from TRBV11-2 and TRBJ2-3; the central 7 bases match TRBD1. The sequenced sample consisted of naive CD8+ T cells from PBMCs. In light of the paper, this sample's cell subset or site label describes: CD45RA+CCR7+. This receptor was taken from a man aged 18-30 years in good health. Some clones in this sample may be carry-over from other donors' samples. DNA sequence: TGTGCCAGCAGCTTTACAGGGGATTCGCAGTATTTT. Translated, this gives CASSFTGDSQYF.